These 9 T cell receptor beta chains were all obtained from the same sample, sequenced in a study of cytomegalovirus exposure and HLA in healthy donors. Primers: 60 Vbeta forward and 13 Jbeta reverse. Measured with immunoSEQ multiplex PCR; TCRdb has only the in-frame clones, and not every one. The sample holds approximately 140,000 clones, approximately 84% seen once. Sequenced material: PBMCs. These receptors all come from a boy aged 2-9 years in good health and CMV-seronegative.

The chain carries TRBV15 and TRBJ2-2, with TRBD2 matching 7 bases. With 0 bases clipped from V and 6 bases from J, the junction kept 7 bases outside the gene matches. The germline CDR1 and CDR2 sequences are LNHNV and YYDKDF (reference sequence). This CDR3 region has 16 residues. For the CDR3, the DNA is TGTGCCACCAGCAGAGATAGGACTAGAGGGGCCGGGGAGCTGTTTTTT. It encodes CATSRDRTRGAGELFF. The full variable domain, in which reference TRBV15 and TRBJ2-2 provide the parts outside the CDR3, is DAMVIQNPRYQVTQFGKPVTLSCSQTLNHNVMYWYQQKSSQAPKLLFHYYDKDFNNEADTPDNFQSRRPNTSFCFLDIRSPGLGDTAMYLCATSRDRTRGAGELFFGEGSRLTVL.

The rearrangement links TRBV6-5 to TRBJ1-1, with TRBD1 matching 11 bases. J gave up 1 base and V 5 bases, and 3 bases lay outside the gene matches. Looked up from germline, CDR1 is MNHEY and CDR2 is SVGAGI. This CDR3 has 15 amino acids. The CDR3 nucleotides are TGTGCCAGCAGTCGGGACAGGGGGAAGAACACTGAAGCTTTCTTT. Protein sequence: CASSRDRGKNTEAFF.

As for this clone: This same CDR3 is encoded by further DNA sequences in the sample. The V gene is TRBV2, the J gene TRBJ1-5; no clear D gene. The CDR3 is made up of 13 amino acids. In germline, CDR1 is SNHLY, CDR2 FYNNEI. V shed 6 bases and J shed 4 bases, with 10 bases lying between them. Written as DNA, the CDR3 is TGTGCCAGCAGATCGACGGGAAATCAGCCCCAGCATTTT. Translated, it gives CASRSTGNQPQHF.

The chain is built from TRBV15 and TRBJ2-3; possible D gene TRBD2, 6 bases. The germline gives CDR1 LNHNV, CDR2 YYDKDF (reference sequence). With 1 base removed from V and 6 bases from J, the gap between germline ends came to 14 bases. The CDR3 loop spans 15 amino acids. The CDR3 nucleotides read TGTGCCACCAGCAGAGTGGGGGGAGGTGTTGATACGCAGTATTTT. Its translation: CATSRVGGGVDTQYF.

The count of this clone is one. The chain uses TRBV15 and TRBJ2-1; D not certain. The CDR3 is 12 residues long. Germline-derived CDR1 and CDR2 are LNHNV and YYDKDF (reference sequence). V was clipped by 3 bases and J by 6 bases, with 6 bases between them. CDR3 coding DNA: TGTGCCACCAGCAGCCACACCAATGAGCAGTTCTTC. It codes for CATSSHTNEQFF.

This chain links TRBV4-3 with TRBJ2-2; the D gene is possibly TRBD1 (6 bases). Trimming left V 6 bases short and J 1 base short, with 15 bases between. CDR3 length: 16 amino acids. The germline V gene has CDR1 LGHNA and CDR2 YSLEER. The CDR3 DNA reads as TGCGCCAGCAGTCCTTCGACAGGACTGAACACCGGGGAGCTGTTTTTT. This translates into CASSPSTGLNTGELFF.

V and J are TRBV27 and TRBJ1-2; 7 bases are shared with TRBD1. Germline CDR1 is MNHEY and CDR2 is SMNVEV (reference sequence). J was trimmed by 8 bases and V by 4 bases; bases with no gene match: 7. This CDR3 is built from 13 residues. The chain's CDR3 is CASSSLTGRGYTF. The CDR3 region has the DNA TGTGCCAGCAGTTCGTTGACAGGGAGGGGCTACACCTTC.

The chain joins TRBV18 to TRBJ2-6; 7 positions match TRBD1. CDR3 length: 18 amino acids. V shed 3 bases, J shed 0 bases, and the junction held 8 bases outside the gene matches. CDR1 KGHSH and CDR2 LQKENI come from the germline V gene. CDR3 amino acids: CASSPMTGISSGANVLTF. The DNA for the CDR3 is TGTGCCAGCTCACCCATGACAGGGATTTCCTCTGGGGCCAACGTCCTGACTTTC. Complete variable domain (other parts from reference TRBV18 and TRBJ2-6): NAGVMQNPRHLVRRRGQEARLRCSPMKGHSHVYWYRQLPEEGLKFMVYLQKENIIDESGMPKERFSAEFPKEGPSILRIQQVVRGDSAAYFCASSPMTGISSGANVLTFGAGSRLTVL.

This chain uses TRBV27 with TRBJ1-6, with D possibly being TRBD1 (5 bases). CDR1 is MNHEY and CDR2 is SMNVEV in the germline V gene (reference sequence). The CDR3 spans 16 residues. The V end lost 7 bases, the J end lost 7 bases, and 20 bases lay between the germline ends. The CDR3 nucleotides are TGTGCCAGCAAAGGCACAGGCCCGGGGGGGAATTCACCCCTCCACTTT. Translation gives CASKGTGPGGNSPLHF.